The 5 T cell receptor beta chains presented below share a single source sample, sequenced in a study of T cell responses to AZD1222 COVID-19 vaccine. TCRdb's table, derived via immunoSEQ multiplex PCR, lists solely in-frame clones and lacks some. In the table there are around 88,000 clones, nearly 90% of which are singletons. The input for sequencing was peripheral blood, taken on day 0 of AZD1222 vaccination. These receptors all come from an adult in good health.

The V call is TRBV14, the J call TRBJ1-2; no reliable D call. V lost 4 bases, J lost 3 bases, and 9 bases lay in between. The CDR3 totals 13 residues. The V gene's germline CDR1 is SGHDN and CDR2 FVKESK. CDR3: CASSPFGYYGYTF. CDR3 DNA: TGTGCCAGCAGCCCTTTTGGATACTATGGCTACACCTTC.

The CDR3 sequence is CASSLEQGRTGELFF. The CDR3 bases are TGTGCCAGCAGCTTAGAACAGGGGCGAACCGGGGAGCTGTTTTTT. The chain has TRBV7-2 and TRBJ2-2; 7 bases are a match to TRBD1. The V and J ends lost 1 base and 5 bases, in that order; junction bases with no gene match: 4. The length of the CDR3 is 15 residues. The V gene's germline CDR1 is SGHTA and CDR2 FQGNSA. Complete variable domain (other parts from reference TRBV7-2 and TRBJ2-2): GAGVSQSPSNKVTEKGKDVELRCDPISGHTALYWYRQSLGQGLEFLIYFQGNSAPDKSGLPSDRFSAERTGGSVSTLTIQRTQQEDSAVYLCASSLEQGRTGELFFGEGSRLTVL.

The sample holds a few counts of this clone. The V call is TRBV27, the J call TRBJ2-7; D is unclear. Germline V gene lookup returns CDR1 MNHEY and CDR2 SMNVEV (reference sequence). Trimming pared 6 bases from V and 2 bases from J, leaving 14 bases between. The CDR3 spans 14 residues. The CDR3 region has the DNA TGTGCCAGCAGGCCCGGGCCGAGTCCCTACGAGCAGTACTTC. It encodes CASRPGPSPYEQYF.

CDR3 sequence reads: CASSFLQRSYNEQFF. The CDR3 coding sequence is TGTGCCAGCAGTTTCCTCCAGCGGAGTTACAATGAGCAGTTCTTC. The chain employs TRBV28 and TRBJ2-1, with D possibly matching TRBD2 (5 bases). V shed 3 bases and J shed 4 bases, with 13 bases lying between them. This CDR3 has 15 residues. Germline CDR1 reads MDHEN; CDR2 reads SYDVKM.

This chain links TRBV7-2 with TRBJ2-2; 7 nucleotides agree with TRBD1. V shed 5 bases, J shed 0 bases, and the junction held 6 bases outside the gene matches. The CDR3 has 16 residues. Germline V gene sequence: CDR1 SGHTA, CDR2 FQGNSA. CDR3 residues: CASSKYQGANTGELFF. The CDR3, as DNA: TGTGCCAGCAGCAAATACCAGGGGGCGAACACCGGGGAGCTGTTTTTT.